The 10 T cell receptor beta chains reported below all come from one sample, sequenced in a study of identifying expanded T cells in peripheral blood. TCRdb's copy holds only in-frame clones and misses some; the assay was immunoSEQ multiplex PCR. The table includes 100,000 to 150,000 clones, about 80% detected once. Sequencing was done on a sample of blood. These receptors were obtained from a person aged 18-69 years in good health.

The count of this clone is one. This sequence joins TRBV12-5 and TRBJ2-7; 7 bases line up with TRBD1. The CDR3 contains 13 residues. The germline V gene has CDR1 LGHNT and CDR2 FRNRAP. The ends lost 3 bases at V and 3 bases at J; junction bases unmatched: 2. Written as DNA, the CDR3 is TGTGCTAGTGGTTTCGACAGGGACTACGAGCAGTACTTC. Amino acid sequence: CASGFDRDYEQYF.

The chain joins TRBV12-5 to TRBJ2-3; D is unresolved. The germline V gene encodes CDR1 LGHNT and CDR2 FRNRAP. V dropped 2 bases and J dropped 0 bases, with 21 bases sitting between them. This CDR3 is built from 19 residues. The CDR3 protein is CASGLSFAFITPSTDTQYF. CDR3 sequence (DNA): TGTGCTAGTGGTTTGTCTTTCGCCTTTATAACACCCAGCACAGATACGCAGTATTTT.

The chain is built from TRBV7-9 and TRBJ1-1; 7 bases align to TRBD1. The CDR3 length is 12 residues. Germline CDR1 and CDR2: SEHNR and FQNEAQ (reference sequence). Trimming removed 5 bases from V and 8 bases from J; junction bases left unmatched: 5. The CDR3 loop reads CASSSHRGEAFF. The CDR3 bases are TGTGCCAGCAGCAGCCACAGGGGAGAAGCTTTCTTT.

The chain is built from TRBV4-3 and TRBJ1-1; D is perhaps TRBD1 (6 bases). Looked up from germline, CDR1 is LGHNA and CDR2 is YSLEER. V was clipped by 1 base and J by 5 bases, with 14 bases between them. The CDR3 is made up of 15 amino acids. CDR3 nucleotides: TGCGCCAGCAGCCAAGGGTTGGGGGGGCGAACTGAAGCTTTCTTT. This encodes CASSQGLGGRTEAFF.

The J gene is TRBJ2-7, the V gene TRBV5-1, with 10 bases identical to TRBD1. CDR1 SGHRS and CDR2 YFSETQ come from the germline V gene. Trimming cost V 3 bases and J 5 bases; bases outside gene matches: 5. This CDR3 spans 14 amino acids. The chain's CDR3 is CASSSTGTGDEQYF. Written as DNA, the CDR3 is TGCGCCAGCAGCTCTACCGGGACAGGGGACGAGCAGTACTTC.

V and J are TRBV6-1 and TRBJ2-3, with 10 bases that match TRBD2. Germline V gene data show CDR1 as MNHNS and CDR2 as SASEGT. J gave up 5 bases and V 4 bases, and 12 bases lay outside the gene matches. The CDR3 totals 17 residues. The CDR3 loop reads CASSGPRRSGGGDTQYF. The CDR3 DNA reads TGTGCCAGCAGTGGACCGCGGAGGAGCGGGGGGGGAGATACGCAGTATTTT.

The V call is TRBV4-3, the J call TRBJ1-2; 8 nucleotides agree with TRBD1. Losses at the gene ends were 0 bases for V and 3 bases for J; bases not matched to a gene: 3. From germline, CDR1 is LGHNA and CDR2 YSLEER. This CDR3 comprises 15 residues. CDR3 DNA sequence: TGCGCCAGCAGCCAAGACCAGGGGGCGTACTATGGCTACACCTTC. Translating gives CASSQDQGAYYGYTF.

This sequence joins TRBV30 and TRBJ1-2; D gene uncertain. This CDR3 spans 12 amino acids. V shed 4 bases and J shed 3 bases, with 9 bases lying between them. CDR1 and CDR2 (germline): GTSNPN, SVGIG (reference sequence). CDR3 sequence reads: CAWTDGYYGYTF. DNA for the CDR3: TGTGCCTGGACGGACGGCTACTATGGCTACACCTTC.

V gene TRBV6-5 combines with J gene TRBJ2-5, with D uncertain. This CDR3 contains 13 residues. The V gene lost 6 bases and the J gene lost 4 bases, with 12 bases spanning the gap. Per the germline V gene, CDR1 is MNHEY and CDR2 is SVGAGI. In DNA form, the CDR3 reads TGTGCCAGCAGCCAAATCGACACAGAGACCCAGTACTTC. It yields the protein CASSQIDTETQYF.

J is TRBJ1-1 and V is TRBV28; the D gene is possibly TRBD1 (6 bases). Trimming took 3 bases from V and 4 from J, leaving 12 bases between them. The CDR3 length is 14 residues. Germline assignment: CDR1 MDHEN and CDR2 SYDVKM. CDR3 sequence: CASSLGGLGTEAFF. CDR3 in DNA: TGTGCCAGCAGTTTGGGGGGGCTGGGCACTGAAGCTTTCTTT.